The rows below give T cell receptor beta chains drawn from one sample of a study of blood T cell repertoires in COVID-19. Repertoires were generated with immunoSEQ multiplex PCR, while TCRdb's copy carries only in-frame clones and drops some. The sample records approximately 200,000 clones, around 80% being singletons. Sequencing input: peripheral blood. These TCRs come from a human donor in a cohort sampled during active COVID-19. The CDR3 runs from the conserved cysteine through the conserved F or W. Each record gives: V gene, clone size, D gene, J gene, CDR3 DNA, CDR3 protein. A D gene is named only where the DNA matches it firmly. For some rows the clone size is stated as once, few or many, or as a class when expanded; others skip it.

v_call: TRBV29-1; clone_size: .; d_call: .; j_call: TRBJ2-1; cdr3_nt: TGCAGCGTCCCTGGGGGCTCGAGCTCCTACAATGAGCAGTTCTTC; cdr3_aa: CSVPGGSSSYNEQFF
v_call: TRBV9; clone_size: .; d_call: .; j_call: TRBJ2-7; cdr3_nt: TGTGCCAGCAGTCCTCAAGGGACACCCGTCTACGAGCAGTACTTC; cdr3_aa: CASSPQGTPVYEQYF
v_call: TRBV5-4; clone_size: once; d_call: .; j_call: TRBJ2-7; cdr3_nt: TGTGCCAGCAGCTTCCCAGGGGAGACCTACGAGCAGTACTTC; cdr3_aa: CASSFPGETYEQYF
v_call: TRBV4-3; clone_size: .; d_call: TRBD2; j_call: TRBJ2-7; cdr3_nt: TGCGCCAGCAGCCAAGTTCTATCGGGAGGGGGCTCCTACGAGCAGTACTTC; cdr3_aa: CASSQVLSGGGSYEQYF
v_call: TRBV24-1; clone_size: once; d_call: .; j_call: TRBJ2-5; cdr3_nt: TGTGCCACCAGTGAGTCCGGGGTTGAGACCCAGTACTTC; cdr3_aa: CATSESGVETQYF
v_call: TRBV5-4; clone_size: .; d_call: TRBD2; j_call: TRBJ2-3; cdr3_nt: TGTGCCAGCAGCGTCGGGACTAGCGGGAGCGTTGGGACAGATACGCAGTATTTT; cdr3_aa: CASSVGTSGSVGTDTQYF
v_call: TRBV19; clone_size: .; d_call: .; j_call: TRBJ1-1; cdr3_nt: TGTGCCAGTAGTAGGGGGGGGGCGTCGTACACTGAAGCTTTCTTT; cdr3_aa: CASSRGGASYTEAFF
v_call: TRBV28; clone_size: .; d_call: TRBD2; j_call: TRBJ2-1; cdr3_nt: TGTGCCAGCAGTTTTCCCAAACTAGCGGAAACCTACAATGAGCAGTTCTTC; cdr3_aa: CASSFPKLAETYNEQFF
v_call: TRBV28; clone_size: .; d_call: .; j_call: TRBJ1-5; cdr3_nt: TGTGCCAGCAGTTTCTCCCCTCAGCCCCAGCATTTT; cdr3_aa: CASSFSPQPQHF
v_call: TRBV10-3; clone_size: .; d_call: TRBD1; j_call: TRBJ1-5; cdr3_nt: TGTGCCATCAGTAACCCTGGACAGGGAGTGAGCAATCAGCCCCAGCATTTT; cdr3_aa: CAISNPGQGVSNQPQHF
v_call: TRBV7-9; clone_size: .; d_call: TRBD1; j_call: TRBJ1-1; cdr3_nt: TGTGCCAGCAGACTACAGGGGGCTAACACTGAAGCTTTCTTT; cdr3_aa: CASRLQGANTEAFF
v_call: TRBV30; clone_size: .; d_call: .; j_call: TRBJ1-2; cdr3_nt: TGTGCCTGGAGTCTAGGACAGTTAAGATATGGCTACACCTTC; cdr3_aa: CAWSLGQLRYGYTF
v_call: TRBV7-2; clone_size: .; d_call: .; j_call: TRBJ1-2; cdr3_nt: TGTGCCAGCAGCTTAACTACAGGGAGCTATGGCTACACCTTC; cdr3_aa: CASSLTTGSYGYTF
v_call: TRBV7-2; clone_size: .; d_call: .; j_call: TRBJ2-2; cdr3_nt: TGTGCCAGCAGCTTATTTTCCTCGAACACCGGGGAGCTGTTTTTT; cdr3_aa: CASSLFSSNTGELFF
v_call: TRBV7-2; clone_size: .; d_call: TRBD1; j_call: TRBJ1-2; cdr3_nt: TGTGCCAGCAGCTTAGACTGGTCGGGACAGTTTGACTATGGCTACACCTTC; cdr3_aa: CASSLDWSGQFDYGYTF
v_call: TRBV4-3; clone_size: .; d_call: TRBD1; j_call: TRBJ1-2; cdr3_nt: TGCGCCAGCAGCCAAGAAAACGCAGGGGGCATCTATGGCTACACCTTC; cdr3_aa: CASSQENAGGIYGYTF